Listed below are T cell receptor beta chains from one sample, sequenced in a study of CD8 T cells in ankylosing spondylitis. Each CDR3 protein gets one entry after TCRdb re-called the 5' RACE reads with MiXCR. The sample shows some 290,000 distinct CDR3 sequences, around 20% of them seen only once. Material for sequencing was blood, either unsorted or a sorted T cell fraction (not recorded which). These receptors were collected from a male donor with ankylosing spondylitis or in good health (not recorded which). Both conserved end residues are part of each CDR3. D genes are given only for firm matches. The size field is filled for only some rows; it gives once, few, many or a size class.

j_gene,d_gene,abundance,v_gene,CDR3nt,CDR3aa
TRBJ2-6,-,few,TRBV5-1,TGCGCCAGCAGCTTGGAACTCTCTGGGGCCAACGTCCTGACTTTC,CASSLELSGANVLTF
TRBJ2-2,-,once,TRBV11-1,TGTGCCACCTCTGGAGGGTACATCCCCGAAGCCCCGGACGGGGAGCTGTTTTTT,CATSGGYIPEAPDGELFF
TRBJ2-3,TRBD2,many,TRBV12-3/TRBV12-4,TGTGCCAGCAGTTTAAGGGCTAGCGGGATCAGGACGCAGTATTTT,CASSLRASGIRTQYF
TRBJ1-2,-,few,TRBV12-3/TRBV12-4,TGTGCCAGCAGTTCCGTTCCGGCCTATGGCTACACCTTC,CASSSVPAYGYTF
TRBJ2-3,TRBD2,-,TRBV7-8,TGTGCCAGCAGCTTATGGACTAGCGGGGGCCCCACAGATACGCAGTATTTT,CASSLWTSGGPTDTQYF
TRBJ1-1,-,-,TRBV27,TGTGCCAGCAGTCCCCTGACAGCAAACACTGAAGCTTTCTTT,CASSPLTANTEAFF
TRBJ2-1,-,-,TRBV5-1,TGCGCCAGCAGCTTGGAGTGGACATACAATGAGCAGTTCTTC,CASSLEWTYNEQFF
TRBJ2-1,TRBD2,many,TRBV24-1,TGTGCCACCAGTGGGCAGGCGGAGCGGGGTAGCGATGAGCAGTTCTTC,CATSGQAERGSDEQFF
TRBJ2-1,-,few,TRBV5-1,TGCGCCAGCAGCCTAGAGTCGACCCCACGAGATGAGCAGTTCTTC,CASSLESTPRDEQFF
TRBJ2-2,-,many,TRBV12-3/TRBV12-4,TGTGCCAGCAGTTTTAATCCCATGAACACCGGGGAGCTGTTTTTT,CASSFNPMNTGELFF
TRBJ2-3,TRBD2,-,TRBV10-3,TGTGCCATCTCCGGGGGGACTAGCGGGGTTGGAGATACGCAGTATTTT,CAISGGTSGVGDTQYF
TRBJ2-3,-,few,TRBV29-1,TGCAGCGCCGCGAGAGGGGGTAGCGCAGATACGCAGTATTTT,CSAARGGSADTQYF
TRBJ1-1,-,-,TRBV6-4,TGTGCCAGCAGGAAGGACAAGTCAACTGAAGCTTTCTTT,CASRKDKSTEAFF
TRBJ2-2,-,few,TRBV29-1,TGCAGCGCCATTGGACAGAAGAAGGACACCGGGGAGCTGTTTTTT,CSAIGQKKDTGELFF
TRBJ2-2,-,few,TRBV11-2,TGTGCCAGCAGCCCGGACTGGATTGGGGGGGAGCTGTTTTTT,CASSPDWIGGELFF
TRBJ2-5,TRBD1,-,TRBV5-5,TGTGCCTGCAGCACGGGACAGGGCCAAGAGACCCAGTACTTC,CACSTGQGQETQYF
TRBJ2-1,-,few,TRBV4-1,TGCGCCAGCAGCCAAGAGTGGGGTGGTTCCTACAATGAGCAGTTCTTC,CASSQEWGGSYNEQFF
TRBJ2-5,TRBD2,few,TRBV19,TGTGCCAGTAGTAAAGGACTAGCGGGGGTCCTCCAAGAGACCCAGTACTTC,CASSKGLAGVLQETQYF
TRBJ2-3,-,few,TRBV5-1,TGCGCCAGCAGCTTGACGGGGGTGAGCACAGATACGCAGTATTTT,CASSLTGVSTDTQYF
TRBJ2-5,-,few,TRBV20-1,TGCAGTGCTAGAGTTCGAGCTGAAGAGACCCAGTACTTC,CSARVRAEETQYF
TRBJ2-3,-,few,TRBV5-1,TGCGCCAGCAGCGTGGGACAAGGGGCGGATACGCAGTATTTT,CASSVGQGADTQYF
TRBJ2-5,-,-,TRBV24-1,TGTGCCACCAGTGATTTTGGCACAGGGGAGACCCAGTACTTC,CATSDFGTGETQYF
TRBJ2-3,TRBD2,-,TRBV10-3,TGTGCCATCAGTTTAGCGGGAGCAGGAGATACGCAGTATTTT,CAISLAGAGDTQYF
TRBJ2-1,TRBD1,-,TRBV5-1,TGCGCCAGCAGCGTGGGACAGGGGAGAGGTGAGCAGTTCTTC,CASSVGQGRGEQFF
TRBJ2-2,TRBD1,many,TRBV6-2/TRBV6-3,TGTGCCAGCAGTCGGACAGGGGGCGACACCGGGGAGCTGTTTTTT,CASSRTGGDTGELFF
TRBJ1-2,-,few,TRBV7-2,TGTGCCAGCAGCTTAGGGGCCCCCTATGGCTACACCTTC,CASSLGAPYGYTF
TRBJ2-1,-,few,TRBV20-1,TGCAGTGCTAGAGAGGCAGGCATCTCCAATGAGCAGTTCTTC,CSAREAGISNEQFF
TRBJ2-1,TRBD1,many,TRBV5-1,TGCGCCAGCAGCTTGGCTCAGGGGGCTTACAATGAGCAGTTCTTC,CASSLAQGAYNEQFF
TRBJ2-1,-,-,TRBV7-3,TGTGCCAGCAGCTCCGGACGCGGGATCCTCAATGAGCAGTTCTTC,CASSSGRGILNEQFF